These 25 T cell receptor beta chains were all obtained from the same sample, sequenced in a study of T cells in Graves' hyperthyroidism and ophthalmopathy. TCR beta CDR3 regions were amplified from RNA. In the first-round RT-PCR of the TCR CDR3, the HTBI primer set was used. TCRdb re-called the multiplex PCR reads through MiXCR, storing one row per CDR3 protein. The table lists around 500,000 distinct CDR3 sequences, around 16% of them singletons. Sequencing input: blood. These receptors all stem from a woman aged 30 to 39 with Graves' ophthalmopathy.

The CDR3 DNA follows: TGTGCCAGCTCACCACTAACTAGAGACGCAGATACGCAGTATTTT. Amino acids: CASSPLTRDADTQYF. J is TRBJ2-3 and V is TRBV18, with a possible D match to TRBD2 (5 bases). V was pared by 1 base and J by 4 bases, with 12 bases between. Germline CDR1 is KGHSH and CDR2 is LQKENI. The CDR3 totals 15 residues. Combining the CDR3 with reference TRBV18 and TRBJ2-3 gives the whole variable domain NAGVMQNPRHLVRRRGQEARLRCSPMKGHSHVYWYRQLPEEGLKFMVYLQKENIIDESGMPKERFSAEFPKEGPSILRIQQVVRGDSAAYFCASSPLTRDADTQYFGPGTRLTVL.

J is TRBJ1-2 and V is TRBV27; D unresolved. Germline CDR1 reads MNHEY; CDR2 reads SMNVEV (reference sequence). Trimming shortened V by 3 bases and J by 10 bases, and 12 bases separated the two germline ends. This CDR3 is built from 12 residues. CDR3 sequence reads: CASSFWPGPYTF. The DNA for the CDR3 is TGTGCCAGCAGTTTTTGGCCGGGCCCCTACACCTTC.

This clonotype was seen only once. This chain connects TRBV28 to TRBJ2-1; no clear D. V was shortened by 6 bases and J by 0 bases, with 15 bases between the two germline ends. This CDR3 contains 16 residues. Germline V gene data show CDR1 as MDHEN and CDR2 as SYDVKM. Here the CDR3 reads CASRQPRGSSYNEQFF. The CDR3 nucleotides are TGTGCCAGCAGACAGCCACGCGGAAGCTCCTACAATGAGCAGTTCTTC.

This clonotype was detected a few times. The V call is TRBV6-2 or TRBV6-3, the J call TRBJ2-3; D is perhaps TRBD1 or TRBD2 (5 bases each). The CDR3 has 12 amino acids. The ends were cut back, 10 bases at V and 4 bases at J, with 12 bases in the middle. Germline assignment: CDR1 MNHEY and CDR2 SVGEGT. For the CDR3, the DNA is TGTGCCACCGGGGCAAGCGCAGATACGCAGTATTTT. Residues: CATGASADTQYF.

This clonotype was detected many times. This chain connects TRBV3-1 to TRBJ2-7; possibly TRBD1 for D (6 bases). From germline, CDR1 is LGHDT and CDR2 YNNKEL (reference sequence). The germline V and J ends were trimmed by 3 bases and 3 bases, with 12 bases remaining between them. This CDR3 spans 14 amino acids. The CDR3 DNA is TGTGCCAGCAGCCATGCCCCGGGACACTACGAGCAGTACTTC. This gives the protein CASSHAPGHYEQYF.

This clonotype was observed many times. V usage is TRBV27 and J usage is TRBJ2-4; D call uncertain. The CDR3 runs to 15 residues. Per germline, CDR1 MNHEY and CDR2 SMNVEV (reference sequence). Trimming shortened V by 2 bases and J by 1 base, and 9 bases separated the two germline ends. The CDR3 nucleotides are TGTGCCAGCAGTTTAACGTCGGGCGCCAAAAACATTCAGTACTTC. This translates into CASSLTSGAKNIQYF.

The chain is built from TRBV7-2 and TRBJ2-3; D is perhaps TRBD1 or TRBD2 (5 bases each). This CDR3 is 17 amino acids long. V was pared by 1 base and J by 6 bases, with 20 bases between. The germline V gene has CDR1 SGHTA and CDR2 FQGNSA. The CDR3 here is CASSLEVLGRRDDTQYF. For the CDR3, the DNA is TGTGCCAGCAGCTTAGAAGTACTCGGCCGCCGGGACGATACGCAGTATTTT.

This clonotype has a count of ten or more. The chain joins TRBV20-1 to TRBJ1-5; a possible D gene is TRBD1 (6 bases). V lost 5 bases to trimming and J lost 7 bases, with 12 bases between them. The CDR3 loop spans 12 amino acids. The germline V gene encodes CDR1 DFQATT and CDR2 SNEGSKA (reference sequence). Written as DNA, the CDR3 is TGCAGTGCTCACAGGGTGGGACAGCCCCAGCATTTT. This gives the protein CSAHRVGQPQHF.

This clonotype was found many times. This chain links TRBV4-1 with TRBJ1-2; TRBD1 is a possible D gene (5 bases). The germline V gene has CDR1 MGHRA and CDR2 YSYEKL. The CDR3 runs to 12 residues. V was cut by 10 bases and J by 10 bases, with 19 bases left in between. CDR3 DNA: TGCGCCACGAGCCAGGGTCCACTGGACTACACCTTC. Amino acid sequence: CATSQGPLDYTF.

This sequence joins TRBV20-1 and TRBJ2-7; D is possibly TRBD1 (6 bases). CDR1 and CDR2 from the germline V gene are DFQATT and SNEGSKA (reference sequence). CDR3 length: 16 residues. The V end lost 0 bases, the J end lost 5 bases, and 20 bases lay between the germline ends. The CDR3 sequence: CSARDSYSLQGHEQYF. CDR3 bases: TGCAGTGCTAGAGATTCTTATTCCTTACAGGGTCACGAGCAGTACTTC.

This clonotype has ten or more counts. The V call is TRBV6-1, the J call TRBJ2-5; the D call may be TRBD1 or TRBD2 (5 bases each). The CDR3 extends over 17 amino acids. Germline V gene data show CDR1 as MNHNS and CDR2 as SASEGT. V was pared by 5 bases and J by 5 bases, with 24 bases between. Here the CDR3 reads CASSPPLGPMGSETQYF. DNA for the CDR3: TGTGCCAGCAGTCCCCCCCTGGGACCGATGGGCTCGGAGACCCAGTACTTC.

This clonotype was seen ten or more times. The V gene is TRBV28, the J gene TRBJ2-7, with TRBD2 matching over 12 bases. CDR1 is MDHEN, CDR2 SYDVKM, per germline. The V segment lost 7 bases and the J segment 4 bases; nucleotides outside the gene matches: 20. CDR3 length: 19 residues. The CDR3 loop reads CASIGEGEWLAGGPYEQYF. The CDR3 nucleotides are TGTGCCAGCATCGGGGAGGGAGAGTGGCTAGCGGGAGGGCCGTACGAGCAGTACTTC. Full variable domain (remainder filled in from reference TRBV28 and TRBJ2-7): DVKVTQSSRYLVKRTGEKVFLECVQDMDHENMFWYRQDPGLGLRLIYFSYDVKMKEKGDIPEGYSVSREKKERFSLILESASTNQTSMYLCASIGEGEWLAGGPYEQYFGPGTRLTVT.

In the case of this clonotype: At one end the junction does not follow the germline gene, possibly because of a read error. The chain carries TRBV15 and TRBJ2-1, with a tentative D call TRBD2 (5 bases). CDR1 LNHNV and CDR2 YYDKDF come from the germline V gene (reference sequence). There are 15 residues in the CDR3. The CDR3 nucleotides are TGTGCCACGCGAGCTGAGCGGATTCCCTACAATGAGCAGTTTTTC. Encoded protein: CATRAERIPYNEQFF.

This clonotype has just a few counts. CDR3 nucleotide sequence: TGCAGTGCTACACGGGGACAGAGCTCCTACAATGAGCAGTTCTTC. The encoded protein is CSATRGQSSYNEQFF. The V call is TRBV20-1, the J call TRBJ2-1; 7 positions match TRBD1. The length of the CDR3 is 15 residues. V shed 4 bases, J shed 0 bases, and the junction held 6 bases outside the gene matches. Germline CDR1 DFQATT, CDR2 SNEGSKA (reference sequence).

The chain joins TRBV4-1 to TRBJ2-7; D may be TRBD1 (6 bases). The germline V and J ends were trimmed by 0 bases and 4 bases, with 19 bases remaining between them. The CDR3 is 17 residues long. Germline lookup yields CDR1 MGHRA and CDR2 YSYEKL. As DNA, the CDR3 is TGCGCCAGCAGCCAAGAGACAGGAGACCCATACCCGTACGAGCAGTACTTC. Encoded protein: CASSQETGDPYPYEQYF.

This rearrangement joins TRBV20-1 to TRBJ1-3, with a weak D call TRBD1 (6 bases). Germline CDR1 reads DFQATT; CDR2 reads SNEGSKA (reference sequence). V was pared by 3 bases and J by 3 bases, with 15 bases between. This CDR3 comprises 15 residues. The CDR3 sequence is CSARQGQGLGNTIYF. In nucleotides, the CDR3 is TGCAGTGCTAGGCAGGGCCAGGGGCTTGGAAACACCATATATTTT.

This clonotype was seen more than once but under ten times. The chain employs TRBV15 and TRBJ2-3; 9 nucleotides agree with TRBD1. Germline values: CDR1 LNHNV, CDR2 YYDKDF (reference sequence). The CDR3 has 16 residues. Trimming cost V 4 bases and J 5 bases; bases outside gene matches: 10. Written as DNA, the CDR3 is TGTGCCACCAGCACAGTACAGGGGGCAGGTAGAGATACGCAGTATTTT. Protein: CATSTVQGAGRDTQYF. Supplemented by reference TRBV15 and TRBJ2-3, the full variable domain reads DAMVIQNPRYQVTQFGKPVTLSCSQTLNHNVMYWYQQKSSQAPKLLFHYYDKDFNNEADTPDNFQSRRPNTSFCFLDIRSPGLGDTAMYLCATSTVQGAGRDTQYFGPGTRLTVL.

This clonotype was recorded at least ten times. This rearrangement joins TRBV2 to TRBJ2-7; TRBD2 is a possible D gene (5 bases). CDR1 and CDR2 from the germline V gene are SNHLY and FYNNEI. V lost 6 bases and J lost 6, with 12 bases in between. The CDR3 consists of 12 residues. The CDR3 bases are TGTGCCAGCAGCGAGATGAGGGTCGAGCAGTACTTC. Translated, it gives CASSEMRVEQYF.

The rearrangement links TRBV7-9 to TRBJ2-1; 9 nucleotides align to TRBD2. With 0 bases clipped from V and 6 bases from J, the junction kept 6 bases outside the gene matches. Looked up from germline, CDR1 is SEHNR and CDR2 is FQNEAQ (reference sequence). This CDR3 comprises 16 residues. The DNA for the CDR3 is TGTGCCAGCAGCTTAGCGCGCCTAGCGGGACCCAATGAGCAGTTCTTC. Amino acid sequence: CASSLARLAGPNEQFF.

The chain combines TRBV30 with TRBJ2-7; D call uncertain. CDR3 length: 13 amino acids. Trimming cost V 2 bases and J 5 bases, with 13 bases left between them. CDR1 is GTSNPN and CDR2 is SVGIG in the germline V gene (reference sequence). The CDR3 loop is CAWSKVVLHEQYF. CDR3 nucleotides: TGTGCCTGGAGTAAAGTGGTCCTCCACGAGCAGTACTTC.

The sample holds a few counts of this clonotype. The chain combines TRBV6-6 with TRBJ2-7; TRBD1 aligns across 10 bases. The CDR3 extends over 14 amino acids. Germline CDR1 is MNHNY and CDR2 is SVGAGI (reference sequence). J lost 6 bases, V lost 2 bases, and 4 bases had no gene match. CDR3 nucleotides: TGTGCCAGCAGTTACGGGGACAGGGGTTCCGAGCAGTACTTC. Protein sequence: CASSYGDRGSEQYF.

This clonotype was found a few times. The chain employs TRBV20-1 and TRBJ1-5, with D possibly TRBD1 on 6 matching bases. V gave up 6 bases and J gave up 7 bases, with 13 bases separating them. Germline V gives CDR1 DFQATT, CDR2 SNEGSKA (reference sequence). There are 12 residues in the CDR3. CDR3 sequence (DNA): TGCAGTGCCCAAAGGGGGGGACAGCCCCAGCATTTT. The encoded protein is CSAQRGGQPQHF.

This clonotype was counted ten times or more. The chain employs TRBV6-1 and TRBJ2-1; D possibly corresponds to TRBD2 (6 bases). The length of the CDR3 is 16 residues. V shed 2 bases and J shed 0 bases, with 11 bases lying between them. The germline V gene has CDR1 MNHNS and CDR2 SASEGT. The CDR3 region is CASSEWGESSYNEQFF. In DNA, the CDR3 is TGTGCCAGCAGTGAATGGGGGGAGAGCTCCTACAATGAGCAGTTCTTC.

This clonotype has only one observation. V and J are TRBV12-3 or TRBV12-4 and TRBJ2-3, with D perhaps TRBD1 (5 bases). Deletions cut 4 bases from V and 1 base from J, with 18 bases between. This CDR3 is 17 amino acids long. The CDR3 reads CASSSQEVPLGTDTQYF. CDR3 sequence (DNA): TGTGCCAGCAGTTCACAGGAAGTTCCACTGGGCACAGATACGCAGTATTTT.

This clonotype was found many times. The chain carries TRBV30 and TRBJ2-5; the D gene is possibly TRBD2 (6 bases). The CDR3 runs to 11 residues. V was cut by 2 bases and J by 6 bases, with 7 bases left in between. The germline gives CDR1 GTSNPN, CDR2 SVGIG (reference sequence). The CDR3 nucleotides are TGTGCCTGGAGTCGGGGGAAGACCCAGTACTTC. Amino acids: CAWSRGKTQYF.